The 32 T cell receptor beta chains below come from one sample, sequenced in a study of T cells in Graves' hyperthyroidism and ophthalmopathy. Amplified regions were TCR beta CDR3 sequences from RNA transcripts. First-round RT-PCR targeting the TCR CDR3 was performed with the HTBI primer set. MiXCR, applied by TCRdb to the multiplex PCR reads, yields one record per CDR3 protein. Of a few hundred thousand distinct CDR3 sequences in the sample, 15% to 18% are singletons; the top ten hold around 7.3%. The sequenced sample was blood. All receptors come from a woman in her 30s with Graves' hyperthyroidism.

The chain employs TRBV7-2 and TRBJ2-3; no definite D call. Trimming cost V 0 bases and J 5 bases, with 18 bases left between them. This CDR3 region has 17 residues. CDR1 and CDR2 from the germline V gene are SGHTA and FQGNSA. CDR3 sequence reads: CASSLAHLRGVKDTQYF. For the CDR3, the DNA is TGTGCCAGCAGCTTAGCCCACCTTCGCGGAGTAAAAGATACGCAGTATTTT.

At least ten counts were recorded for this clonotype. This sequence joins TRBV29-1 and TRBJ2-3, with 10 nucleotides matching TRBD2. The germline V gene has CDR1 SQVTM and CDR2 ANQGSEA. The CDR3 extends over 13 amino acids. Losses at the gene ends were 5 bases for V and 5 bases for J; bases not matched to a gene: 4. CDR3 sequence (DNA): TGCAGCGTTATAGCGGGAGGTGTAGATACGCAGTATTTT. It codes for CSVIAGGVDTQYF.

This clonotype was recorded many times. As DNA, the CDR3 is TGTGCCAGCAGCTCGCTTTCGTGGGGGTCAACCGGGGAGCTGTTTTTT. Amino acid sequence: CASSSLSWGSTGELFF. This chain connects TRBV7-8 to TRBJ2-2; perhaps D is TRBD1 or TRBD2 (5 bases each). CDR1 and CDR2 (germline): SGHVS, FQNEAQ. With 4 bases removed from V and 5 bases from J, the gap between germline ends came to 17 bases. The CDR3 has 16 residues.

The chain combines TRBV10-2 with TRBJ1-6, with no clear D. CDR3 size: 15 residues. CDR1 and CDR2 (germline): WSHSY, SAAADI. The ends were cut back, 6 bases at V and 0 bases at J, with 9 bases in the middle. CDR3 nucleotide sequence: TGCGCCAGCAGACTCAGGAGCTCCTATAATTCACCCCTCCACTTT. This gives the protein CASRLRSSYNSPLHF.

The rearrangement uses TRBV14 and TRBJ1-1; D uncertain. CDR1 SGHDN and CDR2 FVKESK come from the germline V gene. There are 15 residues in the CDR3. V was trimmed by 0 bases and J by 0 bases, leaving 8 bases between them. DNA for the CDR3: TGTGCCAGCAGCCAAGATCTGGAAATGAACACTGAAGCTTTCTTT. This codes for CASSQDLEMNTEAFF.

This clonotype was recorded many times. J is TRBJ2-1 and V is TRBV11-2, with D possibly TRBD2 on 6 matching bases. The germline gives CDR1 SGHAT, CDR2 FQNNGV. V was pared by 2 bases and J by 2 bases, with 16 bases between. The CDR3 length is 17 residues. CDR3 DNA: TGTGCCAGCAGCTTACGGGTGGGGGGACTTACCTACAATGAGCAGTTCTTC. Protein product: CASSLRVGGLTYNEQFF.

The sample holds many counts of this clonotype. V is TRBV11-2 and J is TRBJ2-5; tentatively, D is TRBD2 (5 bases). CDR3 length: 15 residues. CDR1 is SGHAT, CDR2 FQNNGV, per germline. Trimming cost V 1 base and J 5 bases, with 14 bases left between them. The CDR3 protein is CASSLVAGRGETQYF. The CDR3 DNA is TGTGCCAGCAGCTTAGTCGCGGGTAGAGGGGAGACCCAGTACTTC.

In its sample, this clonotype was seen many times. The chain joins TRBV13 to TRBJ2-3; D gene ambiguous. V lost 2 bases to trimming and J lost 3 bases, with 9 bases between them. Germline V gives CDR1 PRHDT, CDR2 FYEKMQ (reference sequence). The CDR3 is 14 residues long. CDR3 residues: CASSLTGLTDTQYF. The CDR3 DNA is TGTGCCAGCAGCTTAACCGGGTTGACAGATACGCAGTATTTT.

This clonotype was found many times. The chain recombines TRBV7-3 with TRBJ2-2; D possibly corresponds to TRBD2 (6 bases). V was clipped by 4 bases and J by 5 bases, with 14 bases between them. The CDR3 length is 15 residues. Germline V lookup: CDR1 SGHTA, CDR2 FQGTGA. In DNA form, the CDR3 reads TGTGCCAGCAGCTCCGGGGGACGGGAAACCGGGGAGCTGTTTTTT. It codes for CASSSGGRETGELFF.

There are many counts of this clonotype. The CDR3 DNA reads TGTGCCAGCAGTTCCCCGAGGTCCAGATCAACTAATGAAAAACTGTTTTTT. This gives the protein CASSSPRSRSTNEKLFF. V gene TRBV28 combines with J gene TRBJ1-4; D is ambiguous. The CDR3 runs 17 residues. Looked up from germline, CDR1 is MDHEN and CDR2 is SYDVKM. The V gene lost 4 bases and the J gene lost 0 bases, with 15 bases spanning the gap.

The chain carries TRBV20-1 and TRBJ1-5; D may be TRBD1 (5 bases). The CDR3 totals 14 residues. Germline values: CDR1 DFQATT, CDR2 SNEGSKA (reference sequence). Trimming pared 0 bases from V and 4 bases from J, leaving 10 bases between. The CDR3 loop is CSAREGQTNQPQHF. CDR3 nucleotides: TGCAGTGCTAGAGAGGGGCAGACTAATCAGCCCCAGCATTTT.

This clonotype was recorded many times. This chain links TRBV6-1 with TRBJ2-2; 13 nucleotides align to TRBD2. The junction had 5 bases not matched to a gene; V was cut back by 5 bases and J by 5 bases. The CDR3 sequence is 16 residues long. The germline V gene has CDR1 MNHNS and CDR2 SASEGT. The CDR3 here is CASSYGLAGDTGELFF. The CDR3 DNA reads TGTGCCAGCAGTTATGGACTAGCGGGGGATACCGGGGAGCTGTTTTTT.

This clonotype has only a few counts. The rearrangement links TRBV20-1 to TRBJ2-3; 8 bases line up with TRBD2. This CDR3 has 13 residues. CDR1 DFQATT and CDR2 SNEGSKA come from the germline V gene (reference sequence). J lost 1 base, V lost 8 bases, and 5 bases had no gene match. Here the CDR3 DNA reads TGCAGTCTTACTAGCGGAGGCACAGATACGCAGTATTTT. Amino acid sequence: CSLTSGGTDTQYF.

The table lists this clonotype with many counts. CDR3 DNA: TGTGCCAGCAGTCCCTATTCCGACAGTTCTGAAGCTTTCTTT. Its protein product is CASSPYSDSSEAFF. V gene TRBV27 combines with J gene TRBJ1-1; tentatively, D is TRBD1 (5 bases). The V gene lost 5 bases and the J gene lost 6 bases, with 16 bases spanning the gap. Germline V CDR1 and CDR2: MNHEY, SMNVEV (reference sequence). This CDR3 is 14 amino acids long.

This clonotype was seen a handful of times. V is TRBV14 and J is TRBJ1-6, with no clear D. Germline loops: CDR1 SGHDN, CDR2 FVKESK. Trimming shortened V by 4 bases and J by 3 bases, and 7 bases separated the two germline ends. The CDR3 runs to 14 residues. CDR3: CASSPPGYNSPLHF. The CDR3 DNA reads TGTGCCAGCAGCCCACCAGGCTATAATTCACCCCTCCACTTT.

This chain connects TRBV5-1 to TRBJ2-3; D unresolved. Germline values: CDR1 SGHRS, CDR2 YFSETQ. CDR3 length equals 16 residues. The V end was cut by 5 bases, the J end by 4 bases, with 20 bases between. DNA for the CDR3: TGCGCCAGCAGAGGGTTGACGTGGGAAGAGGCAGATACGCAGTATTTT. This encodes CASRGLTWEEADTQYF.

This clonotype was seen ten or more times. The gene calls are TRBV27 and TRBJ1-5, with 7 positions matching TRBD1. V dropped 0 bases and J dropped 7; count of bases not matched to a gene: 6. In germline, CDR1 is MNHEY, CDR2 SMNVEV (reference sequence). The CDR3 sequence is 15 residues long. The CDR3 protein is CASSLSTAGGQPQHF. In DNA, the CDR3 is TGTGCCAGCAGTTTATCGACGGCAGGGGGGCAGCCCCAGCATTTT.

The chain combines TRBV12-3 or TRBV12-4 with TRBJ1-2, with a weak D call TRBD1 (6 bases). The CDR3 is 13 amino acids. V lost 6 bases and J 4 bases, leaving 12 bases between the germline ends. For the CDR3, the DNA is TGTGCCAGCAGCGAGGGGGGAGGCTATGGCTACACCTTC. Its protein is CASSEGGGYGYTF.

This clonotype was detected only a few times. This may be a read error: a much more frequent sequence differs by one nucleotide. The chain combines TRBV6-1 with TRBJ1-5; no firm D call. The CDR3 length is 11 residues. In germline, CDR1 is MNHNS, CDR2 SASEGT. V lost 5 bases and J lost 5, with 4 bases in between. CDR3 DNA sequence: TGTGCCAGCAGTTCCCATCAGCCCCAGCATTTT. This translates into CASSSHQPQHF.

The rearrangement uses TRBV5-5 and TRBJ2-1; 7 nucleotides line up with TRBD2. Germline values: CDR1 SGHKS, CDR2 YYEKEE (reference sequence). Losses at the gene ends were 4 bases for V and 6 bases for J; bases not matched to a gene: 10. This CDR3 comprises 15 residues. CDR3 loop: CASSPVWGGFNEQFF. In DNA, the CDR3 is TGTGCCAGCAGCCCGGTCTGGGGGGGGTTCAATGAGCAGTTCTTC.

This clonotype was detected many times. The chain is built from TRBV7-9 and TRBJ2-7; the match to TRBD2 covers 11 bases. CDR1 is SEHNR, CDR2 FQNEAQ, per germline (reference sequence). V lost 1 base, J lost 3 bases, and 8 bases stayed unmatched. The CDR3 runs to 17 residues. The CDR3 DNA reads TGTGCCAGCAGCTTAGGGACCGGGACTAGCGGTGTCTACGAGCAGTACTTC. It translates to CASSLGTGTSGVYEQYF.

This clonotype was counted between two and nine times. The rearrangement uses TRBV18 and TRBJ2-4, with 9 bases aligning to TRBD1. Germline lookup yields CDR1 KGHSH and CDR2 LQKENI. J gave up 9 bases and V 5 bases, and 14 bases lay outside the gene matches. This CDR3 comprises 16 residues. The CDR3 DNA reads TGTGCCAGCTCAAACAGAACCGGGACAGGGCGGGTCATTCAGTACTTC. It is translated as CASSNRTGTGRVIQYF.

The V call is TRBV28, the J call TRBJ1-5, with D perhaps TRBD1 (5 bases). The CDR3 length is 13 residues. The ends were cut back, 10 bases at V and 5 bases at J, with 15 bases in the middle. CDR1 and CDR2 from the germline V gene are MDHEN and SYDVKM. The chain's CDR3 is CATRTSTDQPQHF. DNA of the CDR3: TGTGCCACACGAACCTCGACAGATCAGCCCCAGCATTTT.

This clonotype was seen ten or more times. This chain links TRBV7-2 with TRBJ1-1; the D is unclear. V lost 6 bases and J lost 6, with 11 bases in between. This CDR3 is built from 12 residues. Germline V lookup: CDR1 SGHTA, CDR2 FQGNSA. DNA for the CDR3: TGTGCCAGCAGGGAAAATAACGCTGAAGCTTTCTTT. Amino acid sequence: CASRENNAEAFF.

CDR3 sequence: CASSSRGGGSGELFF. The CDR3 region has the DNA TGTGCCAGCAGTTCCAGGGGGGGTGGGTCCGGGGAGCTGTTTTTT. V is TRBV27 and J is TRBJ2-2; D possibly matches TRBD1 or TRBD2 (7 bases each). The CDR3 has 15 residues. V was cut by 4 bases and J by 6 bases, with 15 bases left in between. Germline V gene lookup returns CDR1 MNHEY and CDR2 SMNVEV (reference sequence).

In this sample, this clonotype turned up many times. The V call is TRBV28, the J call TRBJ2-1, with TRBD2 matching 10 bases. The CDR3 contains 16 residues. V gave up 6 bases and J gave up 7 bases; unmatched junction bases: 12. CDR1 is MDHEN, CDR2 SYDVKM, per germline. CDR3 nucleotide sequence: TGTGCCAGCAGCAACACACGGACTAGCGGCCTTAATGAGCAGTTCTTC. As protein: CASSNTRTSGLNEQFF.

The sample holds many counts of this clonotype. The rearrangement uses TRBV7-9 and TRBJ2-1, with TRBD2 as a possible D gene (6 bases). Germline CDR1 is SEHNR and CDR2 is FQNEAQ (reference sequence). The CDR3 length is 14 residues. The ends were cut back, 6 bases at V and 8 bases at J, with 17 bases in the middle. CDR3 sequence (DNA): TGTGCCAGCAGGTATAGACTAGTCAGCGATGAGCAGTTCTTC. Encoded protein: CASRYRLVSDEQFF.

Many counts were recorded for this clonotype. This sequence joins TRBV7-2 and TRBJ1-1; D may be TRBD1 (6 bases). V lost 4 bases to trimming and J lost 6 bases, with 15 bases between them. The V gene's germline CDR1 is SGHTA and CDR2 FQGNSA. The CDR3 runs 14 residues. The CDR3 DNA follows: TGTGCCAGCAGCTCGGACAGAACCGCCCCTGAAGCTTTCTTT. It encodes CASSSDRTAPEAFF.

This clonotype appeared many times. This chain connects TRBV20-1 to TRBJ2-7, with D perhaps assigned TRBD1 or TRBD2 (6 bases each). The germline V and J ends were trimmed by 5 bases and 4 bases, with 9 bases remaining between them. Per germline, CDR1 DFQATT and CDR2 SNEGSKA (reference sequence). The CDR3 spans 11 residues. For the CDR3, the DNA is TGCAGTGCTGGAGGGGGGTACGAGCAGTACTTC. Translating it yields CSAGGGYEQYF.

The chain uses TRBV7-9 and TRBJ2-3; D is possibly TRBD1 or TRBD2 (6 bases each). The V end lost 5 bases, the J end lost 5 bases, and 14 bases lay between the germline ends. CDR1 SEHNR and CDR2 FQNEAQ come from the germline V gene (reference sequence). The CDR3 loop spans 14 amino acids. As DNA, the CDR3 is TGTGCCAGCAGCCCAGGGGTGCGGGAAGATACGCAGTATTTT. Amino acid sequence: CASSPGVREDTQYF.

This clonotype was detected many times. The chain has TRBV2 and TRBJ2-1; unclear D gene. The V gene's germline CDR1 is SNHLY and CDR2 FYNNEI. The CDR3 contains 15 residues. V lost 7 bases, J lost 0 bases, and 13 bases lay in between. CDR3 region: CASTARSGSYNEQFF. In nucleotides, the CDR3 is TGTGCCAGCACGGCTAGGTCGGGCTCCTACAATGAGCAGTTCTTC. Supplemented by reference TRBV2 and TRBJ2-1, the full variable domain reads EPEVTQTPSHQVTQMGQEVILRCVPISNHLYFYWYRQILGQKVEFLVSFYNNEISEKSEIFDDQFSVERPDGSNFTLKIRSTKLEDSAMYFCASTARSGSYNEQFFGPGTRLTVL.

This clonotype was seen repeatedly, ten times or more. The genes are TRBV20-1 and TRBJ2-1; TRBD2 aligns across 14 bases. The CDR3 is 14 residues long. CDR1 and CDR2 from the germline V gene are DFQATT and SNEGSKA (reference sequence). With V trimmed by 5 bases and J by 7 bases, 4 bases remained unmatched. The CDR3 DNA follows: TGCAGTGCTGGTCGACTAGCGGGAGGGAATGAGCAGTTCTTC. Translating it yields CSAGRLAGGNEQFF.